The 4 T cell receptor beta chains presented below share a single source sample, sequenced in a study of T cells after yellow fever vaccination. A single record per CDR3 protein comes from TCRdb applying MiXCR to the 5' RACE reads. The sample lists under 200,000 distinct CDR3 sequences, 8% to 13% occurring once. The sample consisted of CD8+ T cells sorted from PBMCs, taken 15 days after the yellow fever booster vaccination. Receptor source: a man between 18 and 35 years old who received the YFV17D yellow fever vaccine.

This clonotype was counted a few times. The rearrangement uses TRBV7-9 and TRBJ2-7, with a weak D call TRBD1 (6 bases). This CDR3 contains 13 residues. Per germline, CDR1 SEHNR and CDR2 FQNEAQ (reference sequence). V was trimmed by 5 bases and J by 4 bases, leaving 12 bases between them. For the CDR3, the DNA is TGTGCCAGCAGCCCCTCAGGGGATTACGAGCAGTACGTC. Encoded protein: CASSPSGDYEQYV.

This clonotype was observed a few times. V gene TRBV7-9 combines with J gene TRBJ2-1; D not certain. The CDR3 loop spans 12 amino acids. V was cut by 5 bases and J by 5 bases, with 7 bases left in between. From germline, CDR1 is SEHNR and CDR2 FQNEAQ (reference sequence). The DNA of the CDR3 is TGTGCCAGCAGCCTCGACAACAATGAGCAGTTCTTC. This gives the protein CASSLDNNEQFF.

This clonotype was detected only a few times. The chain couples TRBV12-3 or TRBV12-4 to TRBJ1-4; D remains ambiguous. The CDR3 sequence is 13 residues long. With 3 bases removed from V and 2 bases from J, the gap between germline ends came to 4 bases. The CDR3 nucleotides are TGTGCCAGCAGTTTTAATACTAATGAAAAACTGTTTTTT. Amino acids: CASSFNTNEKLFF.

The chain uses TRBV7-8 and TRBJ1-5; 7 positions agree with TRBD1. Per the germline V gene, CDR1 is SGHVS and CDR2 is FQNEAQ. The CDR3 loop spans 14 amino acids. V trimming: 5 bases; J trimming: 5 bases; junction bases outside the gene matches: 6. CDR3 loop: CASSPGTGDQPQHF. The CDR3 DNA follows: TGTGCCAGCAGCCCAGGAACAGGGGATCAGCCCCAGCATTTT.